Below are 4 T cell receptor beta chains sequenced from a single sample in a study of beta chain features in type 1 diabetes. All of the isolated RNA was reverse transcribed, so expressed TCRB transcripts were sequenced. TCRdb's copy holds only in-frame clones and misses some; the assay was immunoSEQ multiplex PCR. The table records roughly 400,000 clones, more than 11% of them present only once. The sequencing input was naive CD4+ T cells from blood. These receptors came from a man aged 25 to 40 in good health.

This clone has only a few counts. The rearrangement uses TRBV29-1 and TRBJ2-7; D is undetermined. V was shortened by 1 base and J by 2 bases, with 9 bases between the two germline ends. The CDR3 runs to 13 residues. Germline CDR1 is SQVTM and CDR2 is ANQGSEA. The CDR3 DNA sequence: TGCAGCGTTGAAGGAAAAGCGACCTACGAGCAGTACTTC. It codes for CSVEGKATYEQYF.

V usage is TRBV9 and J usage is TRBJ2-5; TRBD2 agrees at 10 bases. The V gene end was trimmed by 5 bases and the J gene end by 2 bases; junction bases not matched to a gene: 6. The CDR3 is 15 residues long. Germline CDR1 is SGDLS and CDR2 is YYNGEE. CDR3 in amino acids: CASRVSLAGQETQYF. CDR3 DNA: TGTGCCAGCAGGGTGTCACTAGCGGGGCAAGAGACCCAGTACTTC.

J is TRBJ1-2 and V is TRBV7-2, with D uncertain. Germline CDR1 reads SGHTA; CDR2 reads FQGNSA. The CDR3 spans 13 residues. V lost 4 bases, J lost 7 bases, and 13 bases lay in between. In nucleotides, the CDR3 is TGTGCCAGCAGCTCCGAAGGTATTGGTGGCTACACCTTC. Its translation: CASSSEGIGGYTF.

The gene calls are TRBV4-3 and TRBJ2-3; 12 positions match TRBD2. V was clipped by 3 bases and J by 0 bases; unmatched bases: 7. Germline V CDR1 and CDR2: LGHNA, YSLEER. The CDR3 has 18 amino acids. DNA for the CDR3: TGCGCCAGCAGCCAGTACGGGACTAGCGGGCAAAGCACAGATACGCAGTATTTT. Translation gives CASSQYGTSGQSTDTQYF.